This T cell receptor (beta chain) was observed in a study of OX40 agonist ivuxolimab in advanced cancers. On the study more broadly: At doses from 0.01 to 10 mg/kg, patients were given intravenous ivuxolimab every 2 weeks. Two cutaneous melanoma patients and one hepatocellular carcinoma patient, three in all, had partial responses. The study, taken as a whole, reports: Among T cells, CD8+ cells averaged more expanded clones than CD4+ cells. Partial responders treated at 0.1-3.0 mg/kg exhibited clonal expansion among the lowest measured.

Sequencing used immunoSEQ multiplex PCR; TCRdb keeps in-frame clones, though not all of them. The sample yields fewer than 80,000 clones, roughly 85% seen once. The V gene's germline CDR1 is SGHNT and CDR2 YENEEA. The germline V and J ends were trimmed by 4 bases and 0 bases, with 3 bases remaining between them. The CDR3 is 13 amino acids. Of note for this clone: Its antigen is still unknown.

The origin of this receptor is an adult with an advanced solid tumor such as melanoma, head and neck, liver or kidney cancer. The chain recombines TRBV11-3 with TRBJ2-2; no firm D call. The starting material was CD4+ or CD8+ T cells sorted from blood, obtained in a trial of the OX40 agonist ivuxolimab. CDR3 region: CASSYANTGELFF. The CDR3 nucleotides are TGTGCCAGCAGCTATGCGAACACCGGGGAGCTGTTTTTT.